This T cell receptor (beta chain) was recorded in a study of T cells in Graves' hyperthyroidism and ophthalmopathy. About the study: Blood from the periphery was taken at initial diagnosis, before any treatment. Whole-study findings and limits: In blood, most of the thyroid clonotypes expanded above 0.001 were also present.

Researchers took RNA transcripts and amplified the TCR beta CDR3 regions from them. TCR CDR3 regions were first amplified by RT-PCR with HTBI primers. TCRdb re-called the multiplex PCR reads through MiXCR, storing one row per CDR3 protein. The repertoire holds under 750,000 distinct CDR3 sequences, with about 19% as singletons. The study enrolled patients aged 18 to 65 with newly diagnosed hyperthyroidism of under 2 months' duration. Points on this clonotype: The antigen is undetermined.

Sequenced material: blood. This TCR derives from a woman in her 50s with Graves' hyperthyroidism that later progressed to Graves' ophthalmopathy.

CDR3 nucleotide sequence: TGTGCCAGCAGCTTAGGGACAGGGGCTGGGGCCAACGTCCTGACTTTC. This translates into CASSLGTGAGANVLTF. J is TRBJ2-6 and V is TRBV7-9; 9 bases match TRBD1. The CDR3 is 16 amino acids. Germline lookup yields CDR1 SEHNR and CDR2 FQNEAQ (reference sequence). With 1 base clipped from V and 2 bases from J, the junction kept 0 bases outside the gene matches.